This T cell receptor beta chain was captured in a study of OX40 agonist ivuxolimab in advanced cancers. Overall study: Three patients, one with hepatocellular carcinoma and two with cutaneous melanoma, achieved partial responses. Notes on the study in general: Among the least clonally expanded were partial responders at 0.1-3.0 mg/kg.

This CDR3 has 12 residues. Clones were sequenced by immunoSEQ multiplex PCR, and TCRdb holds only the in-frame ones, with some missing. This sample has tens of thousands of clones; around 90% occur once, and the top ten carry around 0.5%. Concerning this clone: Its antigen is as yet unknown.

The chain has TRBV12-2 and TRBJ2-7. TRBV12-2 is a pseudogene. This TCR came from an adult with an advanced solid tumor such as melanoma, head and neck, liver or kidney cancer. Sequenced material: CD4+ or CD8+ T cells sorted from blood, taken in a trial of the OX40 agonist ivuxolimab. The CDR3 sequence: CASRWTRYEQYF. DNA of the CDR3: TGTGCAAGTCGCTGGACCCGGTACGAGCAGTACTTC.